This T cell receptor (beta chain) was captured by sequencing in a study of T cells after yellow fever vaccination. This clonotype was observed a handful of times. Via MiXCR, TCRdb re-called the 5' RACE reads, giving one row per CDR3 protein. Counted here are 45,000 to 60,000 distinct CDR3 sequences, 6.6% occurring once; the ten biggest clones make up 20% to 25%. Germline lookup yields CDR1 SGHNT and CDR2 YYREEE (reference sequence). This CDR3 is 14 amino acids long. V lost 0 bases and J 7 bases, leaving 14 bases between the germline ends. V and J are TRBV5-4 and TRBJ2-7; possibly TRBD2 for D (7 bases). The source of this sequence is a man in his late teens or twenties who received the YFV17D yellow fever vaccine. The sample was CD8+ T cells not binding an NS4B(214-222) dextramer, sorted from PBMCs, taken 35 to 50 days after the first yellow fever vaccination. The CDR3 is CASSLGLGGLEQYV. CDR3 coding DNA: TGTGCCAGCAGCTTGGGACTCGGGGGGCTTGAGCAGTACGTC.